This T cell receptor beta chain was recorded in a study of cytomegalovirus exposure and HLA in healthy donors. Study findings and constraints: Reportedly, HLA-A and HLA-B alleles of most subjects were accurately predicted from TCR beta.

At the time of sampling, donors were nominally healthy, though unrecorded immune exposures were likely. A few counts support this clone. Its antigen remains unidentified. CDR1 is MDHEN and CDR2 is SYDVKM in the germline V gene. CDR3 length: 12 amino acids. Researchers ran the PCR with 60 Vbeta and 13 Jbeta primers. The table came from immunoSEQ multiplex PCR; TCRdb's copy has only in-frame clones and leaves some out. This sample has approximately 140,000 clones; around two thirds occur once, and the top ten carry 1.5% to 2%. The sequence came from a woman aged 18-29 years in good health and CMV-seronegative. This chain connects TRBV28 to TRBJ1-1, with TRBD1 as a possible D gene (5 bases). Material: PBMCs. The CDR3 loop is CVTGVVNTEAFF. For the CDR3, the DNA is TGTGTCACGGGGGTGGTGAACACTGAAGCTTTCTTT. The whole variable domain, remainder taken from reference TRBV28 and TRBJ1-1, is DVKVTQSSRYLVKRTGEKVFLECVQDMDHENMFWYRQDPGLGLRLIYFSYDVKMKEKGDIPEGYSVSREKKERFSLILESASTNQTSMYLCVTGVVNTEAFFGQGTRLTVV.